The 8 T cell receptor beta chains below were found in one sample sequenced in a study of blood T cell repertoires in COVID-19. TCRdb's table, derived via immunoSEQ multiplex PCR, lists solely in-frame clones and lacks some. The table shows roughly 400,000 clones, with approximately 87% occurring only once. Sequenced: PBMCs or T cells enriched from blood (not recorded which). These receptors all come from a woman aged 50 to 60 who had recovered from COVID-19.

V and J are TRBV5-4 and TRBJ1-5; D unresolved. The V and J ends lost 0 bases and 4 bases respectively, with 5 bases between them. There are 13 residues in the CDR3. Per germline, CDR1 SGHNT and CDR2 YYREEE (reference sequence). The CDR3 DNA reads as TGTGCCAGCAGCTTGGGGGAGAATCAGCCCCAGCATTTT. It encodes CASSLGENQPQHF.

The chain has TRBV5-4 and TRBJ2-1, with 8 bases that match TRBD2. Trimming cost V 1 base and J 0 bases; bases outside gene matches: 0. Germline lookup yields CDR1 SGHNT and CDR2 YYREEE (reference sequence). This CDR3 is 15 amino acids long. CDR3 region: CASSLSGSSYNEQFF. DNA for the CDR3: TGTGCCAGCAGCTTGAGCGGGAGCTCCTACAATGAGCAGTTCTTC.

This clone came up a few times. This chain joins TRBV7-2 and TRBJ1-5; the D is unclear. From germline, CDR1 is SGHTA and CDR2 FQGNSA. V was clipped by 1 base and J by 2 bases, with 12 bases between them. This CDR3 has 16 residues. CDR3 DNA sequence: TGTGCCAGCAGCTTAGACGCCTTCGGAGGCAATCAGCCCCAGCATTTT. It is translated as CASSLDAFGGNQPQHF.

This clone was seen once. The CDR3 DNA is TGTGCCAGCAGCCAGAGACAGGGGGGAGGAAACACCATATATTTT. Translating it yields CASSQRQGGGNTIYF. J is TRBJ1-3 and V is TRBV3-1 (or the pseudogene TRBV3-2), with 9 bases identical to TRBD1. Per germline, CDR1 LGHDT and CDR2 YNNKEL (reference sequence). The CDR3 has 15 amino acids. Trimming at V came to 3 bases and at J to 4 bases, leaving 4 bases not matched to a gene.

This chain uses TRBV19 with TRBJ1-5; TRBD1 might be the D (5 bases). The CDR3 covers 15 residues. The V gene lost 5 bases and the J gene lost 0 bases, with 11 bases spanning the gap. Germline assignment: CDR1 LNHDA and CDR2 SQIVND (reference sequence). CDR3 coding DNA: TGTGCCAGTAGTGTACAGGATTATAGCAATCAGCCCCAGCATTTT. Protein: CASSVQDYSNQPQHF.

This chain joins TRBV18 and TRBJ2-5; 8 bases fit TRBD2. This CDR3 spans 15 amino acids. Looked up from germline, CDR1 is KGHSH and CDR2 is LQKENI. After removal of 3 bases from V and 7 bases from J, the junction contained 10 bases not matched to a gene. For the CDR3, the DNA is TGTGCCAGCTCACCGGACCGCACCGGGGGGGGGACCCAGTACTTC. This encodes CASSPDRTGGGTQYF.

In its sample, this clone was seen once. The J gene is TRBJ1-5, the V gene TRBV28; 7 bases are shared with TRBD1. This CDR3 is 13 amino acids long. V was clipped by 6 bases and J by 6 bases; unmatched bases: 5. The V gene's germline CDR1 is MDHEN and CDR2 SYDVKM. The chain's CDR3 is CASRTGQFQPQHF. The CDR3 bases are TGTGCCAGCAGAACGGGACAGTTTCAGCCCCAGCATTTT.

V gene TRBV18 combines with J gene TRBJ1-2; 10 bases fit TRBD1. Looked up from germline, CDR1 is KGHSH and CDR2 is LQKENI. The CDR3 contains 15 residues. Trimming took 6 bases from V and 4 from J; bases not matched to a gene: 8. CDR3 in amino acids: CASSPKTGGGYGYTF. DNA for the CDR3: TGTGCCAGCTCTCCTAAGACAGGGGGCGGCTATGGCTACACCTTC.